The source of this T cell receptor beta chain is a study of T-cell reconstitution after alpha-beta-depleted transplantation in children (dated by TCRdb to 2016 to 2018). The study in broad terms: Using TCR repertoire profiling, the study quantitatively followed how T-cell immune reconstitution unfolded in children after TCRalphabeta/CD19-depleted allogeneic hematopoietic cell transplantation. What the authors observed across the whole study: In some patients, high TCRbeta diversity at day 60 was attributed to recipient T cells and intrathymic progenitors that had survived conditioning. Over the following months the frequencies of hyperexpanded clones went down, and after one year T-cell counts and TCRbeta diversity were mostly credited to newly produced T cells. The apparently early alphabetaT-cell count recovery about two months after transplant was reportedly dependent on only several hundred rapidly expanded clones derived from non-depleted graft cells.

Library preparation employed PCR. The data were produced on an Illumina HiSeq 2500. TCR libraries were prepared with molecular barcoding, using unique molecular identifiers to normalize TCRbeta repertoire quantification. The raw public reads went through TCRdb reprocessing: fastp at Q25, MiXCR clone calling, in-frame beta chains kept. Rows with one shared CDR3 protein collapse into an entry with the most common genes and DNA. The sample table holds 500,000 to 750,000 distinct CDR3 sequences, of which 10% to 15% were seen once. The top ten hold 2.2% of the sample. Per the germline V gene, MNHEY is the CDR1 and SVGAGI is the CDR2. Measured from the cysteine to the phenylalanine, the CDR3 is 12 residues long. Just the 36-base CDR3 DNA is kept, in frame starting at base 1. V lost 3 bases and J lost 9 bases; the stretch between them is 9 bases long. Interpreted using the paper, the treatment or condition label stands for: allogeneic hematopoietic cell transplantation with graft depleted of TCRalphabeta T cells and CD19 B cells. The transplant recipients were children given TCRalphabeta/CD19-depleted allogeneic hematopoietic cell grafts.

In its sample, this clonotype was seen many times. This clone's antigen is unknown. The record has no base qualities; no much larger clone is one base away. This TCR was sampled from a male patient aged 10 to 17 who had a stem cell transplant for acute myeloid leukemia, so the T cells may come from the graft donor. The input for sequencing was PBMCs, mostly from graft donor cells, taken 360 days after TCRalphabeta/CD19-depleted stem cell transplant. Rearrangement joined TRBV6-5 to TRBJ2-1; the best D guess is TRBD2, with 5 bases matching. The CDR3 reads CASSYFGGEQFF. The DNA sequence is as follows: TGTGCCAGCAGTTATTTTGGAGGTGAGCAGTTCTTC.